The clone carrying this TCR beta chain was counted many times. As yet, its antigen is unknown. The CDR3 is 18 amino acids. The V gene end was trimmed by 0 bases and the J gene end by 1 base; junction bases not matched to a gene: 9. CDR1 is DFQATT, CDR2 SNEGSKA, per germline (reference sequence). This specimen comes from a study of neurological immune-mediated disorders. In the study overall: Relapsing-remitting disease affected approximately 31, and secondary progressive 3, of 34 multiple sclerosis patients.

Whole-study findings and limits: For the multiple sclerosis repertoire cluster, an association with any clinical or MRI feature was absent. No sharing of CDR3 amino acid sequences was observed among expanded clones across subjects, suggesting private repertoires in all groups.

Every sequencing run produced over 190 million TCR-beta sequences that came from 15-18 subjects. TCRdb reprocessed the 5' RACE reads via MiXCR and lists one record per CDR3 protein. Counted here are around 44,000 distinct CDR3 sequences, roughly 2.5% occurring once; the ten biggest clones make up approximately 12%. The sequenced material came from PBMCs. The chain employs TRBV20-1 and TRBJ1-6, with TRBD1 matching over 7 bases. This receptor was taken from a man aged 30 to 45 with multiple sclerosis. CDR3 coding DNA: TGCAGTGCTAGAGACATTCAGGGGGGTTTGTCCTATAATTCACCCCTCCACTTT. Residues: CSARDIQGGLSYNSPLHF.